This TCR beta chain is drawn from a study of T cells in Graves' hyperthyroidism and ophthalmopathy (dated by TCRdb to the late 2010s). Background on the whole study: Peripheral blood samples were taken at the time of initial diagnosis, prior to any treatment. TCR V-J signatures able to tell the groups apart were searched for in a discovery cohort of 90 to 100 patients, of whom more than 40 had Graves' ophthalmopathy and about 55 had stable Graves' hyperthyroidism. Prospective prediction of ophthalmopathy was tested in an independent validation cohort of approximately 19 hyperthyroidism patients and 15 to 17 patients who later progressed to ophthalmopathy. The roughly 100 discovery patients were randomly divided into training and test sets at a 7:3 ratio. In about 6 Graves' hyperthyroidism patients, the study also compared T-cell repertoires from thyroid tissue with T-cell repertoires from blood. Following sampling, methimazole starting at 30 mg daily was given to hyperthyroidism patients, and high-dose intravenous methylprednisolone was given to ophthalmopathy patients. The paper describes TCR Vbeta CDR3 sequencing of 135 peripheral blood samples, made up of around 41 ophthalmopathy patients, 70 to 75 hyperthyroidism patients and approximately 17 progressor patients.

Moderately to severely active disease, a Clinical Activity Score of at least 3, a NOSPECS grade of at least 4, and a duration under 3 months were present in ophthalmopathy patients. The study excluded patients with uncontrolled infections, other autoimmune diseases, pregnancy or lactation. Diagnoses were established on the basis of clinical symptoms, serum thyroxine and TRAb, thyroid ultrasound, and orbital computed tomography. PBMCs were separated from approximately 10 ml of fresh peripheral blood using Ficoll-Paque density gradient centrifugation. Total RNA was extracted with Trizol reagent, and quality was checked on an Agilent 2100 Bioanalyzer. The germline V gene specifies ENHRY as CDR1 and SYGVKD as CDR2. From cysteine to phenylalanine, the CDR3 is 16 amino acids long. The sequence is cut down to CDR3 DNA, 48 bases in frame from base 1. V is cut back by 8 bases and J by 5 bases, with 13 bases in the junction unmatched.

General findings and caveats noted by the study authors: A model built on a 13 V-J signature distinguished ophthalmopathy from stable hyperthyroidism, reaching about 88% sensitivity and about 81% specificity in cross-validation and 80%/75% in testing. Sample size was not statistically predetermined, and blinding of investigators to group allocation was not performed. Most expanded thyroid clonotypes (frequency above 0.001) were also detected in blood, suggesting blood repertoires may reflect thyroid immune responses. During validation, the model predicted progression to ophthalmopathy a median of approximately six months ahead of onset, with almost 71% sensitivity and 72% to 80% specificity.

As for this clonotype: The antigen this receptor binds is unknown. Base qualities are missing; no much larger clone stands one base away.

Amplification of TCR beta CDR3 regions was carried out from RNA transcripts. The TCR CDR3 was subjected to a first round of RT-PCR using the HTBI primer set and the Qiagen OneStep RT-PCR kit. A second multiplex PCR round built the libraries, followed by size selection and purification. Libraries were sequenced paired-end with 100 bp reads on an Illumina HiSeq2000. For the original study's pipeline: SOAPnuke was used to process the raw data, removing reads that contained adapters or uncalled bases, had a mean Phred below 15, or lacked an exact match to the constant primer or identifier. High-quality paired reads were merged with COPE v1.2.5, and unique nucleotide sequences were defined as clonotypes. Clonotypes were aligned to IMGT TRBV, TRBD and TRBJ reference segments using MiTCR v1.1. Analysis was restricted to V-J combinations with a frequency above 0.0001, which covered roughly 99% of repertoires. A TCS score was defined as the ratio of F50 (clonal expansion) to E x V (chaos), with BLOSUM62-based TCRdist applied between CDR3 peptides within each V-J. Welch's t-statistics and random forest reduced just over 500 V-J features to roughly 13, which were used in a naive Bayes classifier (R e1071). TCRdb passed the public sequencing reads through fastp at Q25 and MiXCR, retaining productive beta sequences. CDR3 protein sequences are deduplicated, and each keeps its most common genes and DNA. The V and J calls reflect TCRdb's pipeline rather than the authors' work. The sample profile shows hundreds of thousands of distinct CDR3 sequences; about 20% of them were found once. Over 45% of the sample is taken by the ten largest.

Recombination linked TRBV10-3 to TRBJ2-1; TRBD2 aligns with 9 central bases. The sequence came from a man between 35 and 55 years old with Graves' ophthalmopathy. The material sequenced was blood. The nucleotide sequence is given as TGTGCCATCGGGTACGGGATAGCGGGGGCCCACAATGAGCAGTTCTTC. This translates into CAIGYGIAGAHNEQFF.